The rows below give T cell receptor beta chains drawn from one sample of a study of OX40 agonist ivuxolimab in advanced cancers. TCRdb keeps only in-frame clones here, not all; method: immunoSEQ multiplex PCR. The data show tens of thousands of clones, with around 90% seen just once and around 2.5% held by the top ten. The starting material was CD4+ or CD8+ T cells sorted from blood, obtained in a trial of the OX40 agonist ivuxolimab. All receptors derive from an adult with an advanced solid tumor such as melanoma, head and neck, liver or kidney cancer. Both conserved end residues are part of each CDR3. A D gene is named only where the DNA matches it firmly. Not all rows give a size; the values are once, few, many and, for expanded clones, a class.

abundance: NA; j_gene: TRBJ2-2; v_gene: TRBV7-7; d_gene: NA; CDR3nt: TGTGCTAGCAGCTTTGGCGGGCCCAACTCCGGGGAGCTGTTTTTT; CDR3aa: CASSFGGPNSGELFF
abundance: NA; j_gene: TRBJ1-5; v_gene: TRBV19; d_gene: NA; CDR3nt: TGTGCCAGTAGTAGGGGGAATCAGCCCCAGCATTTT; CDR3aa: CASSRGNQPQHF
abundance: NA; j_gene: TRBJ1-6; v_gene: TRBV7-2; d_gene: NA; CDR3nt: TGTGCCAGCAGCTTATCCCAGGGGAATTCACCCCTCCACTTT; CDR3aa: CASSLSQGNSPLHF
abundance: NA; j_gene: TRBJ1-1; v_gene: TRBV28; d_gene: NA; CDR3nt: TGTGCCAGCAGGCCTACCGGGAACACTGAAGCTTTCTTT; CDR3aa: CASRPTGNTEAFF
abundance: NA; j_gene: TRBJ2-1; v_gene: TRBV6-5; d_gene: NA; CDR3nt: TGTGCCAGCAAGGGGCGGTACAATGAGCAGTTCTTC; CDR3aa: CASKGRYNEQFF
abundance: NA; j_gene: TRBJ1-1; v_gene: TRBV5-1; d_gene: NA; CDR3nt: TGCGCCAGCAGCTTGGAGATGAACACTGAAGCTTTCTTT; CDR3aa: CASSLEMNTEAFF
abundance: NA; j_gene: TRBJ2-2; v_gene: TRBV10-3; d_gene: NA; CDR3nt: TGTGCCATCAGTGTTGGGGAGAAAGGGGAGCTGTTTTTT; CDR3aa: CAISVGEKGELFF
abundance: NA; j_gene: TRBJ2-6; v_gene: TRBV29-1; d_gene: TRBD1; CDR3nt: TGCAGCGTTTCTGGGACAGGGGGCTCTGGGGCCAACGTCCTGACTTTC; CDR3aa: CSVSGTGGSGANVLTF
abundance: NA; j_gene: TRBJ2-7; v_gene: TRBV4-1; d_gene: NA; CDR3nt: TGCGCCAGCAGCCAGGGAGGCGTCAGCTCCTACGAGCAGTACTTC; CDR3aa: CASSQGGVSSYEQYF
abundance: NA; j_gene: TRBJ2-2; v_gene: TRBV19; d_gene: TRBD2; CDR3nt: TGTGCCACTTACGGGACAGTTCCAGCAGTAGCGGGGGGCGGGGAGCTGTTTTTT; CDR3aa: CATYGTVPAVAGGGELFF
abundance: NA; j_gene: TRBJ1-1; v_gene: TRBV7-9; d_gene: NA; CDR3nt: TGTGCCAGCAGTATCTACATTGGACCCCTCGGGGCGTTGGGCACTGAAGCTTTCTTT; CDR3aa: CASSIYIGPLGALGTEAFF
abundance: NA; j_gene: TRBJ2-7; v_gene: TRBV10-3; d_gene: TRBD2; CDR3nt: TGTGCCATCAGCGGGGACTACCCCGTCCACCACGAGCAGTACTTC; CDR3aa: CAISGDYPVHHEQYF
abundance: few; j_gene: TRBJ1-5; v_gene: TRBV28; d_gene: NA; CDR3nt: TGTGCCAGCACAGGGGTTAATCAGCCCCAGCATTTT; CDR3aa: CASTGVNQPQHF
abundance: NA; j_gene: TRBJ2-1; v_gene: TRBV6-5; d_gene: TRBD2; CDR3nt: TGTGCCAGCAGCCTTGCGACTAGCGCTACCAATGAGCAGTTCTTC; CDR3aa: CASSLATSATNEQFF
abundance: NA; j_gene: TRBJ2-7; v_gene: TRBV28; d_gene: NA; CDR3nt: TGTGCCAGCAGCTTGACAGGCCCCAGCTACGAGCAGTACTTC; CDR3aa: CASSLTGPSYEQYF
abundance: NA; j_gene: TRBJ2-1; v_gene: TRBV9; d_gene: TRBD2; CDR3nt: TGTGCCAGCAGCGTCTCGGGACTATACACCCATGAGCAGTTCTTC; CDR3aa: CASSVSGLYTHEQFF
abundance: NA; j_gene: TRBJ1-3; v_gene: TRBV19; d_gene: NA; CDR3nt: TGTGCCAGCTCGCGCAGGGGTTATGGAAACACCATATATTTT; CDR3aa: CASSRRGYGNTIYF
abundance: NA; j_gene: TRBJ1-5; v_gene: TRBV18; d_gene: NA; CDR3nt: TGTGCCAGCTCAGAGGGGAATCAGCCCCAGCATTTT; CDR3aa: CASSEGNQPQHF
abundance: NA; j_gene: TRBJ2-7; v_gene: TRBV4-2; d_gene: TRBD2; CDR3nt: TGTGCCAGCAGCCAAACAACCGGGACTAGTCACGAGCAGTACTTC; CDR3aa: CASSQTTGTSHEQYF
abundance: once; j_gene: TRBJ2-3; v_gene: TRBV18; d_gene: NA; CDR3nt: TGTGCCAGCTCACCCAGACAGCGAGACACAGATACGCAGTATTTT; CDR3aa: CASSPRQRDTDTQYF
abundance: NA; j_gene: TRBJ2-5; v_gene: TRBV2; d_gene: NA; CDR3nt: TGTGCCAGCAGTGTAGAGGGGACCCCTGGGGAGACCCAGTACTTC; CDR3aa: CASSVEGTPGETQYF
abundance: NA; j_gene: TRBJ2-2; v_gene: TRBV20-1; d_gene: NA; CDR3nt: TGCAGTGCTGAACGCGGGGAGCTGTTTTTT; CDR3aa: CSAERGELFF
abundance: NA; j_gene: TRBJ2-3; v_gene: TRBV18; d_gene: NA; CDR3nt: TGTGCCAGCTCAGCCACAGGGAGCACAGATACGCAGTATTTT; CDR3aa: CASSATGSTDTQYF
abundance: NA; j_gene: TRBJ2-1; v_gene: TRBV2; d_gene: NA; CDR3nt: TGTGCCAGCAATCAACCAGCCCAGCACAATGAGCAGTTCTTC; CDR3aa: CASNQPAQHNEQFF
abundance: NA; j_gene: TRBJ2-7; v_gene: TRBV15; d_gene: NA; CDR3nt: TGTGCCACCAGCAGAGACTCACGGATCTCACTCGAGCAGTACTTC; CDR3aa: CATSRDSRISLEQYF
abundance: NA; j_gene: TRBJ2-5; v_gene: TRBV5-1; d_gene: NA; CDR3nt: TGCGCCAGCAGCGGTGTGCGGGACCAAGAGACCCAGTACTTC; CDR3aa: CASSGVRDQETQYF
abundance: NA; j_gene: TRBJ2-2; v_gene: TRBV19; d_gene: NA; CDR3nt: TGTGCCAGTAGGGACCCATCGCGAAACACCGGGGAGCTGTTTTTT; CDR3aa: CASRDPSRNTGELFF
abundance: few; j_gene: TRBJ1-4; v_gene: TRBV6-5; d_gene: NA; CDR3nt: TGTGCCAGCAGTTTAGCAGGGTTTGGTGAAAAACTGTTTTTT; CDR3aa: CASSLAGFGEKLFF
abundance: NA; j_gene: TRBJ2-7; v_gene: TRBV6-1; d_gene: TRBD1; CDR3nt: TGTGCCAGCGAGGACAGGGCAACCTACGAGCAGTACTTC; CDR3aa: CASEDRATYEQYF
abundance: NA; j_gene: TRBJ1-1; v_gene: TRBV5-6; d_gene: TRBD1; CDR3nt: TGTGCCAGCAGTCCCGGGACAGGGGCCATGAACACTGAAGCTTTCTTT; CDR3aa: CASSPGTGAMNTEAFF
abundance: NA; j_gene: TRBJ1-4; v_gene: TRBV14; d_gene: TRBD1; CDR3nt: TGTGCCAGCAGTCGACAGGGTTTGGGTGAAAAACTGTTTTTT; CDR3aa: CASSRQGLGEKLFF
abundance: NA; j_gene: TRBJ1-1; v_gene: TRBV11-2; d_gene: NA; CDR3nt: TGTGCCAGCAGCTTAGCCGCTGAAATGAACACTGAAGCTTTCTTT; CDR3aa: CASSLAAEMNTEAFF
abundance: NA; j_gene: TRBJ1-2; v_gene: TRBV6-6; d_gene: NA; CDR3nt: TGTGCCAGCAGTTCTGGGAGGGGCTACACCTTC; CDR3aa: CASSSGRGYTF
abundance: NA; j_gene: TRBJ2-7; v_gene: TRBV5-1; d_gene: NA; CDR3nt: TGCGCCAGCAGCTTGGAGGGGATAGTAGTCCAGTACTTC; CDR3aa: CASSLEGIVVQYF
abundance: NA; j_gene: TRBJ1-2; v_gene: TRBV28; d_gene: NA; CDR3nt: TGTGCCAGCATCCCTCGTGGGGGAGGGAACTATGGCTACACCTTC; CDR3aa: CASIPRGGGNYGYTF
abundance: NA; j_gene: TRBJ1-2; v_gene: TRBV7-2; d_gene: NA; CDR3nt: TGTGCCAGCAGCCCGGGTTTCCAAGGGCACTATGGCTACACCTTC; CDR3aa: CASSPGFQGHYGYTF
abundance: NA; j_gene: TRBJ2-7; v_gene: TRBV2; d_gene: NA; CDR3nt: TGTGCCAGCAGTCTGACTGTTTACGAGCAGTACTTC; CDR3aa: CASSLTVYEQYF
abundance: once; j_gene: TRBJ2-6; v_gene: TRBV9; d_gene: NA; CDR3nt: TGTGCCAGCAGCTTCTCCCAGGCCGCCTCTGGGGCCAACGTCCTGACTTTC; CDR3aa: CASSFSQAASGANVLTF
abundance: NA; j_gene: TRBJ1-1; v_gene: TRBV5-5; d_gene: TRBD1; CDR3nt: TGTGCCAGCAGTCCAGGGGGTACACTATTAAACACTGAAGCTTTCTTT; CDR3aa: CASSPGGTLLNTEAFF
abundance: NA; j_gene: TRBJ2-7; v_gene: TRBV7-2; d_gene: TRBD2; CDR3nt: TGTGCCAGCAGCACCGGGATAGCGGGAGGCTACGAGCAGTACTTC; CDR3aa: CASSTGIAGGYEQYF
abundance: NA; j_gene: TRBJ2-1; v_gene: TRBV18; d_gene: TRBD2; CDR3nt: TGTGCCAGCTCATGGGGACTACTAAGTAGCACCTACAATGAGCAGTTCTTC; CDR3aa: CASSWGLLSSTYNEQFF
abundance: NA; j_gene: TRBJ1-5; v_gene: TRBV5-6; d_gene: NA; CDR3nt: TGTGCCAGCAGCTTGGGGGGTCATGGCAATCAGCCCCAGCATTTT; CDR3aa: CASSLGGHGNQPQHF
abundance: NA; j_gene: TRBJ2-7; v_gene: TRBV6-6; d_gene: NA; CDR3nt: TGTGCCAGCAGTTTGAAGGGGACCATCTACGAGCAGTACTTC; CDR3aa: CASSLKGTIYEQYF
abundance: NA; j_gene: TRBJ2-1; v_gene: TRBV10-3; d_gene: NA; CDR3nt: TGTGCCATCAGTGGAGTTTCCGATGAGCAGTTCTTC; CDR3aa: CAISGVSDEQFF